A single sample gave rise to the 26 T cell receptor beta chains below, sequenced in a study of lymphopenia after photon versus proton radiotherapy. Repertoires were generated with immunoSEQ multiplex PCR, while TCRdb's copy carries only in-frame clones and drops some. The repertoire holds 25,000 to 30,000 clones, with 83% as singletons. The input for sequencing was peripheral blood, taken from a patient treated with photon-based radiotherapy. The source of these receptors is a woman aged 50 to 60 with pancreatic cancer.

V usage is TRBV30 and J usage is TRBJ1-5, with 7 bases that match TRBD1. V lost 2 bases to trimming and J lost 9 bases; unmatched junction nucleotides: 7. Germline loops: CDR1 GTSNPN, CDR2 SVGIG (reference sequence). The CDR3 length is 13 residues. CDR3 protein: CAWSLDRSGPQHF. In DNA, the CDR3 is TGTGCCTGGAGTTTGGACAGGTCGGGGCCCCAGCATTTT.

This sequence joins TRBV5-6 and TRBJ1-3; TRBD1 is a possible D gene (5 bases). This CDR3 comprises 15 residues. The V end was cut by 5 bases, the J end by 2 bases, with 14 bases between. Germline CDR1 is SGHDT and CDR2 is YYEEEE. CDR3 DNA sequence: TGTGCCAGCAGTGTTACCAGGGCCACTGGAAACACCATATATTTT. The encoded protein is CASSVTRATGNTIYF. The complete variable domain, with remaining parts taken from reference TRBV5-6 and TRBJ1-3, reads DAGVTQSPTHLIKTRGQQVTLRCSPKSGHDTVSWYQQALGQGPQFIFQYYEEEERQRGNFPDRFSGHQFPNYSSELNVNALLLGDSALYLCASSVTRATGNTIYFGEGSWLTVV.

The rearrangement uses TRBV29-1 and TRBJ2-1, with 12 bases aligning to TRBD2. Unmatched junction bases numbered 6, after V lost 5 bases and J lost 1 base. Germline lookup yields CDR1 SQVTM and CDR2 ANQGSEA. The CDR3 consists of 16 residues. The CDR3 coding sequence is TGCAGCGTTCAAGGGACTAGCGGGTTTTCCTACAATGAGCAGTTCTTC. Amino acids: CSVQGTSGFSYNEQFF.

This chain uses TRBV27 with TRBJ1-4; 11 nucleotides agree with TRBD1. The CDR3 is made up of 15 amino acids. CDR1 and CDR2 from the germline V gene are MNHEY and SMNVEV (reference sequence). The V segment lost 3 bases and the J segment 9 bases; nucleotides outside the gene matches: 6. This CDR3 reads CASSLGTGGEQKLFF. The CDR3, as DNA: TGTGCCAGCAGTTTGGGGACAGGGGGGGAGCAAAAACTGTTTTTT. Full variable domain (missing parts from reference TRBV27 and TRBJ1-4): EAQVTQNPRYLITVTGKKLTVTCSQNMNHEYMSWYRQDPGLGLRQIYYSMNVEVTDKGDVPEGYKVSRKEKRNFPLILESPSPNQTSLYFCASSLGTGGEQKLFFGSGTQLSVL.

Worth noting for this clone: A junction end diverges from the germline sequence, so it may reflect a read error. The rearrangement joins TRBV4-3 to TRBJ2-3; D uncertain. Germline V lookup: CDR1 LGHNA, CDR2 YSLEER. The CDR3 is 16 amino acids. The CDR3 bases are TGCACCAGCAGCCAAGATTGGCTAAGTGGAAGGGATACGCAGTATTTT. Translated, it gives CTSSQDWLSGRDTQYF.

The gene calls are TRBV9 and TRBJ2-7; tentatively, D is TRBD1 (6 bases). Trimming cost V 0 bases and J 1 base, with 17 bases left between them. The CDR3 is 17 residues long. Germline V gene sequence: CDR1 SGDLS, CDR2 YYNGEE. CDR3 bases: TGTGCCAGCAGCGTAGTGGTGACAGGCAACACTTCCTACGAGCAGTACTTC. It encodes CASSVVVTGNTSYEQYF. The variable domain in full, with the rest retrieved from reference TRBV9 and TRBJ2-7, is DSGVTQTPKHLITATGQRVTLRCSPRSGDLSVYWYQQSLDQGLQFLIQYYNGEERAKGNILERFSAQQFPDLHSELNLSSLELGDSALYFCASSVVVTGNTSYEQYFGPGTRLTVT.

The chain links TRBV6-6 to TRBJ2-1; D unclear. Germline-derived CDR1 and CDR2 are MNHNY and SVGAGI (reference sequence). The CDR3 is 14 amino acids. V was trimmed by 6 bases and J by 4 bases, leaving 13 bases between them. In nucleotides, the CDR3 is TGTGCCAGCAGCCACCGGTCGGATTACAATGAGCAGTTCTTC. It is translated as CASSHRSDYNEQFF.

A few counts support this clone. V is TRBV7-8 and J is TRBJ2-1; 8 positions agree with TRBD2. The V gene end was trimmed by 1 base and the J gene end by 3 bases; junction bases not matched to a gene: 2. The CDR3 has 15 residues. Germline CDR1 SGHVS, CDR2 FQNEAQ. The chain's CDR3 is CASSLERGNYNEQFF. In DNA form, the CDR3 reads TGTGCCAGCAGCTTAGAGCGGGGGAACTACAATGAGCAGTTCTTC.

This rearrangement joins TRBV28 to TRBJ2-4; 8 bases agree with TRBD1. The trim removed 5 bases at V and 0 bases at J, leaving 6 bases unmatched. CDR1 MDHEN and CDR2 SYDVKM come from the germline V gene. This CDR3 is 16 amino acids long. This chain's CDR3 is CASSPQGALAKNIQYF. The CDR3 DNA follows: TGTGCCAGCAGTCCCCAGGGGGCTCTAGCCAAAAACATTCAGTACTTC.

This chain uses TRBV27 with TRBJ1-1; D may be TRBD1 (5 bases). Germline loops: CDR1 MNHEY, CDR2 SMNVEV (reference sequence). V was trimmed by 7 bases and J by 1 base, leaving 10 bases between them. This CDR3 contains 13 residues. The CDR3 loop reads CASTAQGNTEAFF. The CDR3 DNA follows: TGTGCCAGCACCGCCCAGGGGAACACTGAAGCTTTCTTT.

This clone was detected a few times. DNA of the CDR3: TGCGCCAGCAGCTCCCCAGATGTCAACTCCTACGAGCAGTACTTC. Its translation: CASSSPDVNSYEQYF. J is TRBJ2-7 and V is TRBV5-1; D uncertain. Germline CDR1 and CDR2: SGHRS and YFSETQ. The CDR3 runs to 15 residues. The ends were cut back, 3 bases at V and 0 bases at J, with 13 bases in the middle.

V gene TRBV7-8 combines with J gene TRBJ2-5, with D tentatively TRBD2 (7 bases). CDR1 is SGHVS, CDR2 FQNEAQ, per germline. V shed 6 bases and J shed 0 bases, with 14 bases lying between them. The CDR3 contains 15 residues. CDR3 residues: CASSIRGGDQETQYF. The CDR3 DNA sequence: TGTGCCAGCAGTATCAGAGGGGGGGACCAAGAGACCCAGTACTTC.

This clone was seen a single time. The chain employs TRBV30 and TRBJ1-2, with 7 bases identical to TRBD1. CDR3 size: 13 residues. Trimming removed 2 bases from V and 8 bases from J; junction bases left unmatched: 8. Germline loops: CDR1 GTSNPN, CDR2 SVGIG (reference sequence). The CDR3 protein is CAWSSDRALGYTF. In nucleotides, the CDR3 is TGTGCCTGGAGTTCCGACAGGGCCCTGGGCTACACCTTC.

CDR3 amino acids: CASSPGTGRLFYEQYF. DNA for the CDR3: TGTGCCAGCAGTCCCGGGACAGGTCGATTATTCTACGAGCAGTACTTC. The V call is TRBV28, the J call TRBJ2-7, with 8 bases that match TRBD1. The trim removed 5 bases at V and 3 bases at J, leaving 12 bases unmatched. Germline assignment: CDR1 MDHEN and CDR2 SYDVKM. The CDR3 covers 16 residues.

The chain uses TRBV12-2 and TRBJ2-7. TRBV12-2 is designated a pseudogene. The CDR3 extends over 14 amino acids. As DNA, the CDR3 is TGTGCAAGTCGCTCGACGGTAAGAGTCTACGAGCAGTACTTC. It translates to CASRSTVRVYEQYF.

The chain is built from TRBV4-1 and TRBJ2-7, with 12 bases lining up with TRBD2. There are 16 residues in the CDR3. V lost 3 bases and J lost 4; bases outside the gene matches: 7. The germline CDR1 and CDR2 sequences are MGHRA and YSYEKL. The CDR3, as DNA: TGCGCCAGCAGCCATGACAGACTAGCGGGAGTTTACGAGCAGTACTTC. It encodes CASSHDRLAGVYEQYF.

This chain uses TRBV6-5 with TRBJ1-1; D is unresolved. Germline assignment: CDR1 MNHEY and CDR2 SVGAGI. The CDR3 spans 15 residues. Trimming shortened V by 3 bases and J by 0 bases, and 11 bases separated the two germline ends. Here the CDR3 reads CASSYSGNLNTEAFF. The CDR3, as DNA: TGTGCCAGCAGTTATTCCGGAAATCTGAACACTGAAGCTTTCTTT.

This clone has a single count. The chain links TRBV11-2 to TRBJ2-7; D is unresolved. Germline CDR1 and CDR2: SGHAT and FQNNGV. V lost 6 bases and J 3 bases, leaving 12 bases between the germline ends. The CDR3 totals 13 residues. In DNA form, the CDR3 reads TGTGCCAGCAGTCCCGAGAGCGACTACGAGCAGTACTTC. Translated, it gives CASSPESDYEQYF.

This clone was observed a single time. The chain has TRBV12-5 and TRBJ2-7, with 7 bases matching TRBD2. This CDR3 has 15 residues. Germline V gene lookup returns CDR1 LGHNT and CDR2 FRNRAP. With 0 bases clipped from V and 4 bases from J, the junction kept 6 bases outside the gene matches. CDR3 sequence (DNA): TGTGCTAGTGGTTTGGTACGGGACTACCAATACGAGCAGTACTTC. As protein: CASGLVRDYQYEQYF.

The rearrangement joins TRBV27 to TRBJ2-3; 7 bases are a match to TRBD2. This CDR3 has 17 residues. Germline V lookup: CDR1 MNHEY, CDR2 SMNVEV (reference sequence). After removal of 6 bases from V and 4 bases from J, the junction contained 16 bases not matched to a gene. The DNA for the CDR3 is TGTGCCAGCAGCCCACTGGGTGGCGGGAGCGGGCCAGATACGCAGTATTTT. Its protein product is CASSPLGGGSGPDTQYF.

The sample holds one count of this clone. The chain employs TRBV27 and TRBJ2-5; 13 bases are a match to TRBD2. This CDR3 is built from 17 residues. After removal of 5 bases from V and 2 bases from J, the junction contained 8 bases not matched to a gene. Per the germline V gene, CDR1 is MNHEY and CDR2 is SMNVEV (reference sequence). Written as DNA, the CDR3 is TGTGCCAGCAGTCTTGGACTAGCGGGAGTGGGGCAAGAGACCCAGTACTTC. Residues: CASSLGLAGVGQETQYF.

The rearrangement links TRBV5-4 to TRBJ1-1; 8 nucleotides align to TRBD1. CDR1 is SGHNT, CDR2 YYREEE, per germline (reference sequence). The V and J ends lost 4 bases and 4 bases, in that order; junction bases with no gene match: 12. There are 16 residues in the CDR3. The CDR3 coding sequence is TGTGCCAGCAGCGGCAACCGGGACAGGAGGCTCACTGAAGCTTTCTTT. Translated, it gives CASSGNRDRRLTEAFF.

J is TRBJ2-2 and V is TRBV19, with 7 positions matching TRBD1. CDR1 LNHDA and CDR2 SQIVND come from the germline V gene (reference sequence). The CDR3 has 17 residues. The junction had 19 bases not matched to a gene; V was cut back by 9 bases and J by 6 bases. This chain's CDR3 is CASTRTGFGVEAGELFF. As DNA, the CDR3 is TGTGCCAGCACTAGGACAGGTTTCGGGGTCGAGGCCGGGGAGCTGTTTTTT.

The rearrangement uses TRBV2 and TRBJ1-2, with D perhaps matching TRBD1 (5 bases). Germline CDR1 is SNHLY and CDR2 is FYNNEI. The V and J ends lost 4 bases and 6 bases respectively, with 9 bases between them. There are 12 residues in the CDR3. CDR3 DNA sequence: TGTGCCAGCAGTGGGAGGGGAAATGGCTACACCTTC. Residues: CASSGRGNGYTF.

The chain is built from TRBV7-3 and TRBJ2-3, with 10 bases aligning to TRBD2. Germline CDR1 is SGHTA and CDR2 is FQGTGA. Trimming cost V 5 bases and J 4 bases; bases outside gene matches: 15. The CDR3 runs to 18 residues. The CDR3 nucleotides read TGTGCCAGCAGCCGAGGGGAGATCATTAGCGGGAGGTCAGATACGCAGTATTTT. This codes for CASSRGEIISGRSDTQYF.

This clone was detected only a few times. As DNA, the CDR3 is TGTGCCACCAGTGAGGGATCCAACATTCAGTACTTC. Protein sequence: CATSEGSNIQYF. The rearrangement links TRBV15 to TRBJ2-4; a possible D gene is TRBD2 (5 bases). CDR1 and CDR2 (germline): LNHNV, YYDKDF (reference sequence). The V end lost 6 bases, the J end lost 7 bases, and 10 bases lay between the germline ends. This CDR3 contains 12 residues. The complete variable domain, with remaining parts taken from reference TRBV15 and TRBJ2-4, reads DAMVIQNPRYQVTQFGKPVTLSCSQTLNHNVMYWYQQKSSQAPKLLFHYYDKDFNNEADTPDNFQSRRPNTSFCFLDIRSPGLGDTAMYLCATSEGSNIQYFGAGTRLSVL.